This TCR beta chain was profiled in a study of cytomegalovirus exposure and HLA in healthy donors. Primers: 60 Vbeta forward and 13 Jbeta reverse. Libraries were prepared by immunoSEQ multiplex PCR; TCRdb keeps only in-frame clonotypes and omits some of them. The data show roughly 110,000 clones, with around 75% seen just once and approximately 2.6% held by the top ten. As regards this clone: No antigen is known for it.

Findings and limits, study-wide: Accounts indicate the classifier identified cytomegalovirus status with strong specificity and sensitivity. Several of the most significant clusters were apparently associated with common viral pathogens in a later analysis.

The clonotype originates from a male donor in good health and CMV-seropositive. Sequencing was performed on PBMCs.

Here the CDR3 reads CASRIYGTGAMNTEAFF. Written as DNA, the CDR3 is TGTGCCAGCCGGATATATGGGACAGGGGCCATGAACACTGAAGCTTTCTTT. This chain uses TRBV19 with TRBJ1-1; 10 bases line up with TRBD1. V trimming: 9 bases; J trimming: 0 bases; junction bases outside the gene matches: 13. Germline V gene sequence: CDR1 LNHDA, CDR2 SQIVND (reference sequence). The CDR3 runs 17 residues.